This entry lists 19 T cell receptor beta chains sequenced from one sample in a study of T cells in Graves' hyperthyroidism and ophthalmopathy. Template material for amplifying TCR beta CDR3 regions consisted of RNA transcripts. Researchers ran a first-round RT-PCR on the TCR CDR3 using the HTBI primer set. TCRdb processed the multiplex PCR reads anew with MiXCR; each CDR3 protein has one entry. Among some 760,000 distinct CDR3 sequences listed, 13% to 15% were seen once. Material for sequencing was blood. Every receptor here comes from a young woman with Graves' hyperthyroidism.

The table lists this clonotype with many counts. This chain uses TRBV6-1 with TRBJ1-2; the D gene is possibly TRBD1 (5 bases). Per germline, CDR1 MNHNS and CDR2 SASEGT. The V end lost 6 bases, the J end lost 8 bases, and 13 bases lay between the germline ends. This CDR3 spans 12 amino acids. The CDR3 nucleotides read TGTGCCAGCAGCAGCTTAGGGGACGGCTACACCTTC. As protein: CASSSLGDGYTF.

This chain links TRBV7-9 with TRBJ2-2; D not certain. Trimming cost V 6 bases and J 7 bases, with 15 bases left between them. Germline lookup yields CDR1 SEHNR and CDR2 FQNEAQ (reference sequence). This CDR3 is 14 amino acids long. The CDR3 sequence is CASRPTRVGGELFF. For the CDR3, the DNA is TGTGCCAGCAGACCAACTCGGGTCGGCGGGGAGCTGTTTTTT.

This clonotype was seen repeatedly, ten times or more. The CDR3 sequence is CASSGDLAGGTSNEQFF. The CDR3, as DNA: TGTGCCAGCAGCGGTGATCTAGCGGGAGGGACTAGTAATGAGCAGTTCTTC. This chain joins TRBV11-2 and TRBJ2-1; 12 bases line up with TRBD2. The germline V gene has CDR1 SGHAT and CDR2 FQNNGV. The CDR3 spans 17 residues. V trimming: 5 bases; J trimming: 7 bases; junction bases outside the gene matches: 12.

This clonotype was seen ten or more times. V is TRBV3-1 and J is TRBJ2-1; unclear D gene. This CDR3 contains 16 residues. Germline CDR1 is LGHDT and CDR2 is YNNKEL (reference sequence). V was cut by 5 bases and J by 5 bases, with 19 bases left in between. In DNA form, the CDR3 reads TGTGCCAGCAGCGACGTGGGCGGCGGCTACAACAATGAGCAGTTCTTC. This gives the protein CASSDVGGGYNNEQFF.

As for this clonotype: It may be a read error: a sequence one base away is much more abundant. The rearrangement links TRBV29-1 to TRBJ2-7; a possible D gene is TRBD1 (6 bases). Germline V lookup: CDR1 SQVTM, CDR2 ANQGSEA. Trimming took off 7 bases at V and 0 bases at J, with 16 bases between the two ends. The CDR3 runs to 14 residues. The CDR3 loop is CSAQGRQDSYEQYF. CDR3 DNA: TGCAGCGCCCAAGGGCGACAGGACTCCTACGAGCAGTACTTC.

There are a few counts of this clonotype. CDR3 sequence: CSARDGSGERQETQYF. CDR3 in DNA: TGCAGTGCTAGAGATGGCTCGGGGGAAAGACAAGAGACCCAGTACTTC. This chain links TRBV20-1 with TRBJ2-5, with D possibly being TRBD2 (6 bases). The CDR3 has 16 residues. V was trimmed by 0 bases and J by 2 bases, leaving 16 bases between them. The germline V gene has CDR1 DFQATT and CDR2 SNEGSKA (reference sequence).

This clonotype was found a few times. The V gene is TRBV28, the J gene TRBJ2-1; TRBD2 agrees at 8 bases. Germline lookup yields CDR1 MDHEN and CDR2 SYDVKM. The CDR3 is 15 residues long. V shed 5 bases, J shed 7 bases, and the junction held 10 bases outside the gene matches. For the CDR3, the DNA is TGTGCCAGCAGTCTCCCCCGGGGGGGTAGGAATGAGCAGTTCTTC. Translation gives CASSLPRGGRNEQFF.

This chain links TRBV2 with TRBJ2-2; the D is unclear. Germline CDR1 is SNHLY and CDR2 is FYNNEI. This CDR3 is built from 14 residues. V was cut by 0 bases and J by 5 bases, with 7 bases left in between. The CDR3 DNA sequence: TGTGCCAGCAGTGAAGCGGGAACAACCGGGGAGCTGTTTTTT. Translated: CASSEAGTTGELFF.

The chain couples TRBV18 to TRBJ2-7, with 8 bases lining up with TRBD1. The ends lost 3 bases at V and 2 bases at J; junction bases unmatched: 6. Per the germline V gene, CDR1 is KGHSH and CDR2 is LQKENI. The CDR3 has 15 amino acids. The CDR3 sequence: CASSPRTGSPYEQYF. In DNA form, the CDR3 reads TGTGCCAGCTCACCTCGGACAGGGAGCCCCTACGAGCAGTACTTC. The whole variable domain, remainder taken from reference TRBV18 and TRBJ2-7, is NAGVMQNPRHLVRRRGQEARLRCSPMKGHSHVYWYRQLPEEGLKFMVYLQKENIIDESGMPKERFSAEFPKEGPSILRIQQVVRGDSAAYFCASSPRTGSPYEQYFGPGTRLTVT.

This clonotype was seen many times. J is TRBJ1-1 and V is TRBV6-1; 8 nucleotides match TRBD1. Trimming took 6 bases from V and 5 from J; bases not matched to a gene: 11. This CDR3 has 15 residues. Germline loops: CDR1 MNHNS, CDR2 SASEGT. The CDR3 loop is CASSTPGQGWTEAFF. The CDR3 coding sequence is TGTGCCAGCAGCACCCCTGGACAGGGATGGACTGAAGCTTTCTTT.

The sample holds many counts of this clonotype. The chain uses TRBV20-1 and TRBJ2-3, with 10 nucleotides matching TRBD2. J lost 2 bases, V lost 2 bases, and 1 base had no gene match. CDR1 is DFQATT, CDR2 SNEGSKA, per germline (reference sequence). This CDR3 is 14 amino acids long. CDR3 coding DNA: TGCAGTGCTAGACTAGCGGGAGTCACAGATACGCAGTATTTT. This translates into CSARLAGVTDTQYF.

The chain couples TRBV20-1 to TRBJ2-7; 9 bases fit TRBD1. Germline V gene lookup returns CDR1 DFQATT and CDR2 SNEGSKA (reference sequence). This CDR3 region has 14 residues. V trimming: 2 bases; J trimming: 4 bases; junction bases outside the gene matches: 6. This CDR3 is CSARFRDRAYEQYF. The CDR3, as DNA: TGCAGTGCTAGATTCCGGGACAGGGCTTACGAGCAGTACTTC.

This clonotype was seen at least ten times. The chain carries TRBV28 and TRBJ1-5; no definite D call. Germline V gives CDR1 MDHEN, CDR2 SYDVKM. Trimming removed 6 bases at V and 3 bases at J, with 9 bases between. This CDR3 has 13 residues. The CDR3 region has the DNA TGTGCCAGCAGAGATTCTTACAATCAGCCCCAGCATTTT. This encodes CASRDSYNQPQHF.

There are many counts of this clonotype. This chain joins TRBV12-3 or TRBV12-4 and TRBJ2-7, with D hard to call. V was cut by 0 bases and J by 2 bases, with 20 bases left in between. This CDR3 spans 18 amino acids. The CDR3 loop reads CASSLAERFGSATYEQYF. The CDR3 region has the DNA TGTGCCAGCAGTTTAGCGGAAAGGTTTGGAAGCGCAACCTACGAGCAGTACTTC.

The table lists this clonotype with a few counts. The CDR3 ends on some other residue instead of the conserved phenylalanine or tryptophan, so this is likely a read error. The V call is TRBV18, the J call TRBJ2-1; D is unresolved. Trimming stripped 4 bases from V and 3 bases from J, with 7 bases between. CDR3 length equals 13 residues. From germline, CDR1 is KGHSH and CDR2 LQKENI. The CDR3 is CASSLYSYNEQFS. Here the CDR3 DNA reads TGTGCCAGCTCACTTTACAGCTACAATGAGCAGTTCTCC.

On this clonotype: A junction end diverges from the germline sequence, so it may reflect a read error. The chain combines TRBV6-1 with TRBJ2-1; the D gene is possibly TRBD2 (6 bases). CDR1 is MNHNS and CDR2 is SASEGT in the germline V gene. The CDR3 loop spans 11 amino acids. The CDR3 nucleotides read TGTGCCAGCAGACTTCAAAGGGAGGAAGTCTTC. Translated: CASRLQREEVF.

The V call is TRBV25-1, the J call TRBJ2-2, with D perhaps TRBD2 (6 bases). This CDR3 comprises 13 residues. V was trimmed by 10 bases and J by 7 bases, leaving 16 bases between them. The germline V gene has CDR1 MGHDK and CDR2 SYGVNS. CDR3 sequence: CATGRGLDGELFF. CDR3 sequence (DNA): TGTGCCACCGGGAGAGGATTGGACGGGGAGCTGTTTTTT.

The rearrangement links TRBV19 to TRBJ2-5; the match to TRBD1 covers 12 bases. CDR3 length: 15 residues. From germline, CDR1 is LNHDA and CDR2 SQIVND (reference sequence). V dropped 6 bases and J dropped 5; count of bases not matched to a gene: 7. CDR3 sequence: CASSGTGGGMETQYF. The CDR3 DNA is TGTGCCAGTAGCGGGACAGGGGGCGGGATGGAGACCCAGTACTTC.

Only a few counts were recorded for this clonotype. The rearrangement joins TRBV30 to TRBJ1-4, with D perhaps matching TRBD1 (6 bases). Trimming removed 0 bases at V and 3 bases at J, with 14 bases between. Germline V CDR1 and CDR2: GTSNPN, SVGIG (reference sequence). The CDR3 consists of 16 residues. CDR3 loop: CAWSVGGGAANEKLFF. The CDR3 DNA is TGTGCCTGGAGTGTCGGCGGGGGCGCAGCTAATGAAAAACTGTTTTTT.